This record covers a single T cell receptor beta chain. The same CDR3 can be traced to other DNA sequences in this sample. The germline V gene encodes CDR1 MNHEY and CDR2 SVGEGT. Trimming removed 6 bases from V and 0 bases from J, with 11 bases in between. CDR3 length: 14 residues. This sample is part of a study of blood T cell repertoires in COVID-19. Original processing methods: Nucleated cell counts were estimated from reference gene primer amplification. Only in-frame clones appear in the TCRdb table, and some are missing; sequencing was by immunoSEQ multiplex PCR. V, J and clone size are those of that table, while D and trimming were read from the DNA. The sample has about 240,000 clones; roughly 83% are singletons.

The TCR was taken from a man of 80 years or more with acute or convalescent COVID-19. This chain links TRBV6-2 or TRBV6-3 with TRBJ1-2; D ambiguous. The sequenced sample consisted of peripheral blood. The CDR3 DNA reads TGTGCCAGCAGCTCGACTCCAGCTAACTATGGCTACACCTTC. It codes for CASSSTPANYGYTF.